These 3 T cell receptor beta chains were all obtained from the same sample, sequenced in a study of shared clonotypes between healthy human individuals. TCRdb's table, derived via immunoSEQ multiplex PCR, lists solely in-frame clones and lacks some. The data hold approximately 1.9 million clones, with 93% observed a single time. Terminally differentiated effector memory CD45RA+ cells were excluded by CCR7 positive selection of CD45RO-negative cells. Material: naive CD8+ T cells from PBMCs. The receptor source for this set is a man aged 18 to 29 in good health. Some clones in this sample may be carry-over from other donors' samples.

A remark on this clone: Other DNA variants within this sample encode the same CDR3. The rearrangement uses TRBV13 and TRBJ1-1; no definite D call. Germline V gene data show CDR1 as PRHDT and CDR2 as FYEKMQ (reference sequence). The CDR3 spans 15 residues. V lost 1 base, J lost 0 bases, and 9 bases lay in between. The CDR3 is CASSLEAGLNTEAFF. Here the CDR3 DNA reads TGTGCCAGCAGCTTAGAAGCCGGACTGAACACTGAAGCTTTCTTT.

The rearrangement uses TRBV7-9 and TRBJ2-1, with D perhaps TRBD1 or TRBD2 (6 bases each). V was clipped by 8 bases and J by 3 bases, with 17 bases between them. CDR3 length: 15 amino acids. Germline assignment: CDR1 SEHNR and CDR2 FQNEAQ (reference sequence). For the CDR3, the DNA is TGTGCCAGCGACGGCGAGGAGGGGGACTACAATGAGCAGTTCTTC. Its translation: CASDGEEGDYNEQFF.

CDR3 protein: CASSLRDGRLAGRNWDPTDTQYF. The CDR3 nucleotides are TGTGCCAGCAGCCTCAGGGACGGAAGACTAGCGGGACGCAATTGGGACCCCACAGATACGCAGTATTTT. The chain has TRBV28 and TRBJ2-3; 11 positions match TRBD2. The CDR3 has 23 amino acids. The germline V gene has CDR1 MDHEN and CDR2 SYDVKM. V lost 6 bases, J lost 2 bases, and 28 bases stayed unmatched.